This T cell receptor (beta chain) is from a study of blood T cell repertoires in COVID-19. About the study: Some COVID-19 samples were acute and others convalescent; all came from the United States, Italy and Spain. The cDNA or gDNA used as material had been derived from T cells, B-cell-depleted T cells, or PBMCs.

In the source study's methods: Using reference gene primer amplification, nucleated cell counts were estimated. The table came from immunoSEQ multiplex PCR; TCRdb's copy has only in-frame clones and leaves some out. V, J and clone size derive from that table, while D and trimming were established from the DNA sequence. This table has 250,000 to 350,000 clones, 80% to 85% appearing once. The CDR3 covers 14 residues. With 6 bases clipped from V and 2 bases from J, the junction kept 5 bases outside the gene matches. Germline loops: CDR1 KGHSH, CDR2 LQKENI. This chain connects TRBV18 to TRBJ2-7; TRBD2 aligns across 9 bases. Sequenced: peripheral blood. The sequence derives from a person between 65 and 79 years old with COVID-19, enrolled during active disease. Here the CDR3 DNA reads TGTGCCAGCTCCGTAGCGGGGGTCCCCTACGAGCAGTACTTC. Protein sequence: CASSVAGVPYEQYF.